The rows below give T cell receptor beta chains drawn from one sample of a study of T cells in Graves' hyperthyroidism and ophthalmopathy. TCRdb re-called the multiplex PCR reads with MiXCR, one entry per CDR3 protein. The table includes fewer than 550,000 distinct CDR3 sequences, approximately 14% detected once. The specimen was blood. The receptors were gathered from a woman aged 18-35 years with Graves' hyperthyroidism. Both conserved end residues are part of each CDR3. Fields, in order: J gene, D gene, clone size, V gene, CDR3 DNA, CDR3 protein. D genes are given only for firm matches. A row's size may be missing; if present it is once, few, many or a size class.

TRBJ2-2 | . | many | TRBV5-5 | TGTGCCAGCAGCTTGGACCAGATTAACACCGGGGAGCTGTTTTTT | CASSLDQINTGELFF
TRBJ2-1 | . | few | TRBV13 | TGTGCCAGCAGCTCCCTGACCGGGAGCAATGAGCAGTTCTTC | CASSSLTGSNEQFF
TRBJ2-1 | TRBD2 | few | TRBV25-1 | TGTGCCAGCGTTAAGGGACTAGCGGGAGCTAATGAGCAGTTCTTC | CASVKGLAGANEQFF
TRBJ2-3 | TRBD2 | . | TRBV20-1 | TGCAGTGCTAACTTCGGACTAGCGGGGGGTCTCCTCACAGATACGCAGTATTTT | CSANFGLAGGLLTDTQYF
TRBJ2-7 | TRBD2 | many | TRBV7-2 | TGTGCCAGCAGCTTAGTTGGGCGGGGGGCCCCCTACGAGCAGTACTTC | CASSLVGRGAPYEQYF
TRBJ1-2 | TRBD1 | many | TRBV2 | TGTGCCAGCGCCGGGGACAGGGACCACTATGGCTACACCTTC | CASAGDRDHYGYTF
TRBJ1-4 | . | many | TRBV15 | TGTGCCACCAGCAGAGATTCGGGGGGTTATGAAAAACTGTTTTTT | CATSRDSGGYEKLFF
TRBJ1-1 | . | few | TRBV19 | TGTGCCAGTAGTGCCCGACAGGCCGGTGAAGCTTTCTTT | CASSARQAGEAFF
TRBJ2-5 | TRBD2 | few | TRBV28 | TGTGCCAGCAGGGGGAATAGCGGGAGTGGGCAGACCCAGTACTTC | CASRGNSGSGQTQYF
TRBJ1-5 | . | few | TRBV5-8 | TGTGCCAGCAGCTTGGAGGGGGTCCTCAATCAGCCCCAGCATTTT | CASSLEGVLNQPQHF
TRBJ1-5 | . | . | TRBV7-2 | TGTGCCAGCAGCTTAGCGGCGGGGAGCAATCAGCCCCAGCATTTT | CASSLAAGSNQPQHF
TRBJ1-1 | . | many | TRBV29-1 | TGCAGCGCCCGCCGGGAGGGGAACACTGAAGCTTTCTTT | CSARREGNTEAFF
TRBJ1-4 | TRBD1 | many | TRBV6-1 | TGTGCCAGCACCCATTTCAACAGGGGGCGGATCGCTAGCTATGAAAAACTGTTTTTT | CASTHFNRGRIASYEKLFF
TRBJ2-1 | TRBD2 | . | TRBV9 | TGTGCCAGCAGCGTAGGTCCTAGCGGGGGTCTATACAATGAGCAGTTCTTC | CASSVGPSGGLYNEQFF
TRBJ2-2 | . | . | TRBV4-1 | TGCGCCAGCAGCCAAGAAACGGACACCGGGGAGCTGTTTTTT | CASSQETDTGELFF
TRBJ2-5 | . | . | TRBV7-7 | TGTGCTAGCAGCTACGGCCCGGGGATGAGTGGGGAGACCCAGTACTTC | CASSYGPGMSGETQYF
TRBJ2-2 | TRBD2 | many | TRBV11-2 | TGTGCCAGCAGCCGGGGACTAGCGGGAGGTACCGGGGAGCTGTTTTTT | CASSRGLAGGTGELFF
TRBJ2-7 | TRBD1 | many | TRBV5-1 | TGCGCCAGCAGCTCGGGACAGGGGGCGAGCGAGCAGTACTTC | CASSSGQGASEQYF
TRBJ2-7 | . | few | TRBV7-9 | TGTGCCAGCAGCCAGAGTGGGCAGGGAGTCGCCATTATTTACGAGCAGTACTTC | CASSQSGQGVAIIYEQYF
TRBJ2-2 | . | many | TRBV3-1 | TGTGCCAGCAGCCAAGTTCTGGGTACGAGGATGGTCGGGGAGCTGTTTTTT | CASSQVLGTRMVGELFF
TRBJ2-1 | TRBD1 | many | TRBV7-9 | TGTGCCAGCAGCTTAGCTGGGGACAGAAGCTACAATGAGCAGTTCTTC | CASSLAGDRSYNEQFF
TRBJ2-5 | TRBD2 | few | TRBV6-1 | TGTGCCAGCAGTCGCTTAGCGGGGACCGAAGAGACCCAGTACTTC | CASSRLAGTEETQYF
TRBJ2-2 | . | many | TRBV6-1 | TGTGCCAGCACAGGTCTCAAACCCACCGGGGAGCTGTTTTTT | CASTGLKPTGELFF
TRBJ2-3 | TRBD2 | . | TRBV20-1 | TGCAGTGCTAACCCGCTTAGCGGGGGGGATACGCAGTATTTT | CSANPLSGGDTQYF
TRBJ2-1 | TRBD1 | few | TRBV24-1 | TGTGCCACCAGTGTGGGACAGGGGGAGGTAGGTGAGCAGTTCTTC | CATSVGQGEVGEQFF
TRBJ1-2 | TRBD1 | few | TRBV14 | TGTGCCAGCAGCGCCGGACAGGGGGCCTTCTATGGCTACACCTTC | CASSAGQGAFYGYTF
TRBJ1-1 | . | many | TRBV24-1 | TGTGCCACCAGTGATGGTGGGAAGAACACTGAAGCTTTCTTT | CATSDGGKNTEAFF
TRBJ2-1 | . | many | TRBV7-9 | TGTGCCAGCAGCTTAGCAACTAGCTACAATGAGCAGTTCTTC | CASSLATSYNEQFF
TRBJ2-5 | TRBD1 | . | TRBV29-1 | TGCAGCGCGGGACAGGCGGGGGAGACCCAGTACTTC | CSAGQAGETQYF
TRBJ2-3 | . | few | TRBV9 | TGTGCCAGCAGCGTAGGTATCCCCCGGGCAGATACGCAGTATTTT | CASSVGIPRADTQYF
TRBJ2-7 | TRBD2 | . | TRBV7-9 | TGTGCCAGCAGCTCCGGACTAGCCCCTCTATCCCGCGAGCAGTACTTC | CASSSGLAPLSREQYF
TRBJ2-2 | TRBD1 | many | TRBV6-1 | TGTGCCAGGGGGAATGATGGACAGGGGGCAAGCGGGGAGCTGTTTTTT | CARGNDGQGASGELFF
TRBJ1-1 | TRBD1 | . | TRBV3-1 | TGTGCCAGCAGCCGAAGTCTTTCCGGACAGGGGGCGTACACTGAAGCTTTCTTT | CASSRSLSGQGAYTEAFF
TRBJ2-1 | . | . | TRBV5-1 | TGCGCCAGCAGCTTGAATAGGGCAGGGGGAGGTGATGAGCAGTTCTTC | CASSLNRAGGGDEQFF
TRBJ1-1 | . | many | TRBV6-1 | TGTGCCGGGTCGCTTCACAGGGCAGTGAACACTGAAGCTTTCTTT | CAGSLHRAVNTEAFF
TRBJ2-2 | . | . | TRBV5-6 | TGTGCCAGCAGCTTGGGAGGCTCCGGGGGCGACGGGGAGCTGTTTTTT | CASSLGGSGGDGELFF
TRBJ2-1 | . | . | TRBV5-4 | TGCGCCAGCAGCTCCTCGTATCCAGGTTTGACCTACAATGAGCAGTTCTTC | CASSSSYPGLTYNEQFF
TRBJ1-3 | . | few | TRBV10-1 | TGCGCCAGCAGTGAGTCGGGCCGGGAAAACACCATATATTTT | CASSESGRENTIYF
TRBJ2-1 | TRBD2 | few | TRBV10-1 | TGCGCCAGCAGTGAGGTAATAGCGGGATTCAATGAGCAGTTCTTC | CASSEVIAGFNEQFF
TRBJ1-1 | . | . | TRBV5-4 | TGTGCCAGCAGCCTAACACCGATGGGCACTGAAGCTTTCTTT | CASSLTPMGTEAFF